This T cell receptor (beta chain) was identified during a study of blood T cell repertoires in COVID-19. Study background: The study drew acute and convalescent COVID-19 samples from the United States, Italy and Spain.

Produced via immunoSEQ multiplex PCR; TCRdb's table is partial and in-frame only. This sample has 59,000 or so clones; about 80% occur once, and the top ten carry about 3%. V lost 0 bases and J 4 bases, leaving 7 bases between the germline ends. This CDR3 has 14 amino acids. The specimen sequenced was peripheral blood. This chain connects TRBV23-1 to TRBJ1-5, with D uncertain. TRBV23-1 qualifies as an ORF whose function is uncertain. The sequence was collected from a man in his 60s with acute or convalescent COVID-19. The DNA for the CDR3 is TGCGCCAGCAGTCAATCGAAGCTAAATCAGCCCCAGCATTTT. Translating gives CASSQSKLNQPQHF.